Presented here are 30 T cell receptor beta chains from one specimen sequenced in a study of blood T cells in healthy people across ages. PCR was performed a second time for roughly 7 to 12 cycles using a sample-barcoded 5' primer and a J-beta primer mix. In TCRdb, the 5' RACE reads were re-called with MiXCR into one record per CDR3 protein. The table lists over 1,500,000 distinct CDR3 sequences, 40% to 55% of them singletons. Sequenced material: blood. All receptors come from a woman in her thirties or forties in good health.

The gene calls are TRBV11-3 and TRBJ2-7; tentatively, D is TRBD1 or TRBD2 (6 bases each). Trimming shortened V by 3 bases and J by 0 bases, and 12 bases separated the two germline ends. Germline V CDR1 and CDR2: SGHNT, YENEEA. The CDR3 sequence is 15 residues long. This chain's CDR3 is CASSLRQEGSYEQYF. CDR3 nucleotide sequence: TGTGCCAGCAGCTTGCGACAGGAGGGCTCCTACGAGCAGTACTTC.

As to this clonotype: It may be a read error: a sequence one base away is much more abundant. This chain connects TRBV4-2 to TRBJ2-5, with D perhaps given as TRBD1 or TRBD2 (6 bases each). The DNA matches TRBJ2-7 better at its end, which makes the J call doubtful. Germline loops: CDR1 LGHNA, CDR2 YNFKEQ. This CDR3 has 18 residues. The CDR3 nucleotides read TGTGCCAGCAGCCGAGGAGGCGGGACATTATTCCTACCCTACGAGCAGTACTTC. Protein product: CASSRGGGTLFLPYEQYF.

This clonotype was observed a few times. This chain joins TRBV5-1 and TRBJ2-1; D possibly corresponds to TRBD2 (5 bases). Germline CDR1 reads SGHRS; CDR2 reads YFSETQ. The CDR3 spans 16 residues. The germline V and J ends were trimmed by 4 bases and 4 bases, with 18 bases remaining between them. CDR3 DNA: TGCGCCAGCAGCCTAGGCGGGCAGCGGACTTACAATGAGCAGTTCTTC. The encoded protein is CASSLGGQRTYNEQFF. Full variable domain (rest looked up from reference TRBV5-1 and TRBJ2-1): KAGVTQTPRYLIKTRGQQVTLSCSPISGHRSVSWYQQTPGQGLQFLFEYFSETQRNKGNFPGRFSGRQFSNSRSEMNVSTLELGDSALYLCASSLGGQRTYNEQFFGPGTRLTVL.

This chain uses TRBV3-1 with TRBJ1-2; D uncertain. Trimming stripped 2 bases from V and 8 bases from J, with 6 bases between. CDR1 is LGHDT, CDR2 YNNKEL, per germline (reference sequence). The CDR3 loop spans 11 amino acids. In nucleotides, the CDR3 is TGTGCCAGCAGCCAAAATTCCGGCTACACCTTC. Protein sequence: CASSQNSGYTF.

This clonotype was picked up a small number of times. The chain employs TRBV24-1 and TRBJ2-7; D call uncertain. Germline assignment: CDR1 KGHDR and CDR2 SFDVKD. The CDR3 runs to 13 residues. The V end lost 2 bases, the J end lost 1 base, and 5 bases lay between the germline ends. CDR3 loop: CATSDSPSYEQYF. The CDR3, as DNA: TGTGCCACCAGTGATTCCCCTTCCTACGAGCAGTACTTC.

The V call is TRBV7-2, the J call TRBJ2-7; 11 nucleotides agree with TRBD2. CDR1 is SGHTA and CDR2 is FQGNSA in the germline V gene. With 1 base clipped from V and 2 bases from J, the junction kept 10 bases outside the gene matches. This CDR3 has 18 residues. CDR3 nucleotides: TGTGCCAGCAGCTTAGTTAGCGGGGGGGGACGACTCGCCTACGAGCAGTACTTC. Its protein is CASSLVSGGGRLAYEQYF.

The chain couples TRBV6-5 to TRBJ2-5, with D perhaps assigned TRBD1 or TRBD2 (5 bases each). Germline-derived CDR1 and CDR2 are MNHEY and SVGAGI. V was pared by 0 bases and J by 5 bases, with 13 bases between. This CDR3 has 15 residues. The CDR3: CASSYSRVTVETQYF. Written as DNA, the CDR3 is TGTGCCAGCAGTTACTCGAGGGTGACAGTTGAGACCCAGTACTTC.

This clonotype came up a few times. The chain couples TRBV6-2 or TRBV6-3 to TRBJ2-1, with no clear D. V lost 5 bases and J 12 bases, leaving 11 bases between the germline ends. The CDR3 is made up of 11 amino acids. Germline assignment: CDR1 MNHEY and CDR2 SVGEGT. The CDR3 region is CASSKTMMQFF. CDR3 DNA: TGTGCCAGCAGTAAGACAATGATGCAGTTCTTC.

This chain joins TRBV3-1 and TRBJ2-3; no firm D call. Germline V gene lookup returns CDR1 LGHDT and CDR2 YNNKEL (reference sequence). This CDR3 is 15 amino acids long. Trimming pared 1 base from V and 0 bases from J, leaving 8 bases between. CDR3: CASSQGGPSTDTQYF. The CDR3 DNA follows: TGTGCCAGCAGCCAAGGTGGGCCTAGCACAGATACGCAGTATTTT.

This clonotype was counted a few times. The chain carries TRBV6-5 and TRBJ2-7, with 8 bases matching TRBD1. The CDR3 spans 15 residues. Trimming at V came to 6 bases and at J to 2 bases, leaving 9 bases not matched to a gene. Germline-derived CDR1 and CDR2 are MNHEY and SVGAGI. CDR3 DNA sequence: TGTGCCAGCAGGAAGGACAGGGACCCACCCTACGAGCAGTACTTC. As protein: CASRKDRDPPYEQYF.

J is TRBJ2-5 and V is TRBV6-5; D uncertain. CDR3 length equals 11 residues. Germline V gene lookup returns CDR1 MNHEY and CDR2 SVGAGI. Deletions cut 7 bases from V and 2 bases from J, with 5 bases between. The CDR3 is CASMGQETQYF. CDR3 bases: TGTGCCAGCATGGGGCAAGAGACCCAGTACTTC.

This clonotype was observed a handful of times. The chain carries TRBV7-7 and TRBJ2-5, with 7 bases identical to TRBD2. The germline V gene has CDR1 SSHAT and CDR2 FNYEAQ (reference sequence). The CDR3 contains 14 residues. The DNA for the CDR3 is TGTGCTAGCGCGGGAGTTGGGGGTTCGGAGACCCAGTACTTC. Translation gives CASAGVGGSETQYF. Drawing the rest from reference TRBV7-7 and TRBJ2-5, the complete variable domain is GAGVSQSPRYKVTKRGQDVTLRCDPISSHATLYWYQQALGQGPEFLTYFNYEAQPDKSGLPSDRFSAERPEGSISTLTIQRTEQRDSAMYRCASAGVGGSETQYFGPGTRLLVL.

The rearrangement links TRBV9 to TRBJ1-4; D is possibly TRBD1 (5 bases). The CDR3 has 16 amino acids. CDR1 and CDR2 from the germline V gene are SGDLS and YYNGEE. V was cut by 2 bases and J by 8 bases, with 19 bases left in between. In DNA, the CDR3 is TGTGCCAGCAGCGTGGGAGTGGGGGTAGGAGAAGAAAAACTGTTTTTT. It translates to CASSVGVGVGEEKLFF.

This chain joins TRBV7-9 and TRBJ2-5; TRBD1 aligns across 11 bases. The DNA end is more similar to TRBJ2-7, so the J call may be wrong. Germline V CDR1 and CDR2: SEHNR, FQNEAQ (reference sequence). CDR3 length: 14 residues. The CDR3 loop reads CASLRTGGSDEQYF. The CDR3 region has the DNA TGTGCCAGCCTAAGGACAGGGGGCAGCGACGAGCAGTACTTC.

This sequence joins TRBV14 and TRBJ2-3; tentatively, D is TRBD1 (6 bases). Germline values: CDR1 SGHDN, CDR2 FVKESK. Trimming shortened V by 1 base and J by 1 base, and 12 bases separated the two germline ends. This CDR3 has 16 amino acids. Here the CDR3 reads CASSQVGQGRTDTQYF. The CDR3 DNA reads TGTGCCAGCAGCCAAGTCGGGCAGGGGCGCACAGATACGCAGTATTTT.

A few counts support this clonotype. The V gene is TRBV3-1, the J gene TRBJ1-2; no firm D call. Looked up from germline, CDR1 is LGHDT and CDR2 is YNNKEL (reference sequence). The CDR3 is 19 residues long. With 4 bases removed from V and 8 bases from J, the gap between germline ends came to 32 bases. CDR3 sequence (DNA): TGTGCCAGCAGCCCCGAAGGGAGCTGGGCAGCCCTTTTATATATCGGCTACACCTTC. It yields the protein CASSPEGSWAALLYIGYTF.

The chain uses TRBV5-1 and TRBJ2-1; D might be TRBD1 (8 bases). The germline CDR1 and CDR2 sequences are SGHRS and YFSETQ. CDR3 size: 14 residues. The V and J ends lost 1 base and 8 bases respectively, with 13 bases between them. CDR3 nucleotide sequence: TGCGCCAGCAGCTTGACAGGGGGGGATTATGAGCAGTTCTTC. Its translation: CASSLTGGDYEQFF. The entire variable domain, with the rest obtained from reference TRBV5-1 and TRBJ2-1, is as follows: KAGVTQTPRYLIKTRGQQVTLSCSPISGHRSVSWYQQTPGQGLQFLFEYFSETQRNKGNFPGRFSGRQFSNSRSEMNVSTLELGDSALYLCASSLTGGDYEQFFGPGTRLTVL.

DNA for the CDR3: TGTGCCAGCAGCTTTGGGACTAGCGGGGCGGGGCAGTTCTTC. Encoded protein: CASSFGTSGAGQFF. The chain joins TRBV7-9 to TRBJ2-1; 13 nucleotides match TRBD2. With V trimmed by 3 bases and J by 12 bases, 5 bases remained unmatched. CDR3 length equals 14 residues. From germline, CDR1 is SEHNR and CDR2 FQNEAQ (reference sequence).

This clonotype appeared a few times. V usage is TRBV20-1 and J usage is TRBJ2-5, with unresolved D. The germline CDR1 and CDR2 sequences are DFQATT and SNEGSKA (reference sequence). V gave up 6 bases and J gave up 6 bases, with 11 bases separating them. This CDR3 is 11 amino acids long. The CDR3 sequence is CSAPDVQTQYF. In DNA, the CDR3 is TGCAGTGCCCCTGACGTGCAGACCCAGTACTTC.

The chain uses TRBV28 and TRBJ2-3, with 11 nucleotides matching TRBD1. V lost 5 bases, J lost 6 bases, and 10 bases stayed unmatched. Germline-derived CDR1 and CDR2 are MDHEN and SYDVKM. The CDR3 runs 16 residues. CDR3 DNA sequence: TGTGCCAGCAGTCCGGACAGGGGGCCCACCGGGGATACGCAGTATTTT. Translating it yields CASSPDRGPTGDTQYF.

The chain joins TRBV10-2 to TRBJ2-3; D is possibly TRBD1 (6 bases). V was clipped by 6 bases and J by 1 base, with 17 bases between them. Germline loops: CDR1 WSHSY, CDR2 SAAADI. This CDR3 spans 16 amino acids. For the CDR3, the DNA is TGCGCCAGCAGGAGCTTTGCAGGGGTCGGCACAGATACGCAGTATTTT. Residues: CASRSFAGVGTDTQYF.

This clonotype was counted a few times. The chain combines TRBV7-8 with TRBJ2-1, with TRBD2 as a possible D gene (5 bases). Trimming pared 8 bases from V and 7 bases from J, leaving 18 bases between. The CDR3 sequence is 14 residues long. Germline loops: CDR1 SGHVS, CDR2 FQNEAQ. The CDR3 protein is CASSTRGGENEQFF. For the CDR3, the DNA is TGTGCCAGCTCAACCCGGGGTGGGGAAAATGAGCAGTTCTTC.

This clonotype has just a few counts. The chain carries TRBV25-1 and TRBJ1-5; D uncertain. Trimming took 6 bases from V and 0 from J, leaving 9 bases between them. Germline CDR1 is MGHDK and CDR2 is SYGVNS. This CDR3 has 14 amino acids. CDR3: CASSSDYSNQPQHF. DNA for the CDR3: TGTGCCAGCAGCTCTGATTATAGCAATCAGCCCCAGCATTTT.

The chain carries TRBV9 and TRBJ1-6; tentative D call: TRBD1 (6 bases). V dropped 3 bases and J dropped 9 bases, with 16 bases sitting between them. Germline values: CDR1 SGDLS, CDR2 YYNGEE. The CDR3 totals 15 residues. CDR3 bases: TGTGCCAGCAGCGAACTGGGGGGCTCAGGTTCACCCCTCCACTTT. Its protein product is CASSELGGSGSPLHF.

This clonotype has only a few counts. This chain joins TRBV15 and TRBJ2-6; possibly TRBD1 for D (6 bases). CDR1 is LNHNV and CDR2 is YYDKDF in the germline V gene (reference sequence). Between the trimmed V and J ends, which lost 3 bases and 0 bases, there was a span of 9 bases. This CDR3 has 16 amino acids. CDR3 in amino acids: CATSRRTVSGANVLTF. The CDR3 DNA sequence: TGTGCCACCAGCAGGCGGACAGTCTCTGGGGCCAACGTCCTGACTTTC.

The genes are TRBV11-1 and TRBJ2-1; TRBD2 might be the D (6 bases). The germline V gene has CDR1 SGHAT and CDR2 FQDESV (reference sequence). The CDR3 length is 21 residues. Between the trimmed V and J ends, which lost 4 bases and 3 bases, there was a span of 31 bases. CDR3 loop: CASSSYLARRADSRYYNEQFF. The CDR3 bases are TGTGCCAGCAGCTCCTACCTAGCTCGGAGGGCCGATTCCCGTTACTACAATGAGCAGTTCTTC. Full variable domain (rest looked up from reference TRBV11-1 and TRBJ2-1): EAEVAQSPRYKITEKSQAVAFWCDPISGHATLYWYRQILGQGPELLVQFQDESVVDDSQLPKDRFSAERLKGVDSTLKIQPAELGDSAMYLCASSSYLARRADSRYYNEQFFGPGTRLTVL.

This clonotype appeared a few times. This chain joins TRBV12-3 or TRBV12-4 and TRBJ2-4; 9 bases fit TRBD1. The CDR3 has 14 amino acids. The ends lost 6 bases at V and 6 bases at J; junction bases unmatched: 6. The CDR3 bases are TGTGCCAGCAGCTCGGGACAGGGTAGAAACATTCAGTACTTC. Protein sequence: CASSSGQGRNIQYF.

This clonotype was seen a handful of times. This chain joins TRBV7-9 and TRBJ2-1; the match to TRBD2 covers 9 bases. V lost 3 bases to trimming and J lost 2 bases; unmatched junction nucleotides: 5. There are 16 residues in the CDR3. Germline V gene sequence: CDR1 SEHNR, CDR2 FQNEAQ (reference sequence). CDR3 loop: CASSFGGGGAYNEQFF. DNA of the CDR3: TGTGCCAGCAGCTTTGGAGGCGGGGGGGCCTACAATGAGCAGTTCTTC.

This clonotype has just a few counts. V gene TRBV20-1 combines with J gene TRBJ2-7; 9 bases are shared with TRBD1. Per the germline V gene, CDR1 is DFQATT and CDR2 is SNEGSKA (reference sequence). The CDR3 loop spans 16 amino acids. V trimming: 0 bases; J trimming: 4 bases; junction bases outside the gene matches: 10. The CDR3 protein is CSARDPSGQGSYEQYF. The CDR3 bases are TGCAGTGCTAGAGATCCCTCGGGACAGGGATCGTACGAGCAGTACTTC.

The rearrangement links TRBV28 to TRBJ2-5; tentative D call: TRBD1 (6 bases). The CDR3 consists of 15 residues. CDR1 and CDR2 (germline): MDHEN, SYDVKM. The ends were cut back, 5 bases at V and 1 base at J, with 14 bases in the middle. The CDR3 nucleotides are TGTGCCAGCAGTAAAATTGGACAGCCCCAAGAGACCCAGTACTTC. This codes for CASSKIGQPQETQYF.